This TCR beta chain is drawn from a study of blood T cells in healthy people across ages. Overall study: The capture of about one barcoded beta molecule per two T cells was achieved by template switching.

Study-wide points: Fewer expanded clones and more diversity marked long-lived versus aged donors.

Worth noting for this clonotype: No antigen is known for it.

CDR1 is SGHTA and CDR2 is FQGTGA in the germline V gene. The CDR3 runs to 13 residues. Trimming stripped 5 bases from V and 4 bases from J, with 11 bases between. PCR was performed a second time for about 6 to 12 cycles using a sample-barcoded 5' primer and a J-beta primer mix. TCRdb fed the 5' RACE reads into MiXCR, producing one record per CDR3 protein. This sample yields fewer than 2 million distinct CDR3 sequences, of which 39% are seen a single time; around 23% belongs to the top ten. Sequenced sample: blood. This receptor was taken from a human donor in good health. The chain uses TRBV7-3 and TRBJ1-1; D might be TRBD1 (6 bases). The CDR3 coding sequence is TGTGCCAGCAGCCCTGGACAGAGCACTGAAGCTTTCTTT. It translates to CASSPGQSTEAFF.